The 9 T cell receptor beta chains in this list originate from one sample, sequenced in a study of blood T cell repertoires in COVID-19. Profiling relied on immunoSEQ multiplex PCR, and the TCRdb table lists in-frame clones only, not all of them. In the table there are 150,000 or so clones, roughly four fifths of which are singletons. Sequenced sample: peripheral blood. The receptors were sampled from a human donor with acute or convalescent COVID-19. The donor label of this sample is uncertain.

This clone was found a few times. The chain has TRBV4-1 and TRBJ2-7, with 8 positions matching TRBD2. The junction had 5 bases not matched to a gene; V was cut back by 1 base and J by 3 bases. The CDR3 extends over 15 amino acids. Germline V CDR1 and CDR2: MGHRA, YSYEKL. CDR3 residues: CASSQGLSGIYEQYF. Here the CDR3 DNA reads TGCGCCAGCAGCCAAGGGCTTAGCGGGATCTACGAGCAGTACTTC.

The V and J genes are TRBV4-3 and TRBJ2-7; TRBD1 agrees at 9 bases. The CDR3 is 16 amino acids. CDR1 is LGHNA, CDR2 YSLEER, per germline. V dropped 4 bases and J dropped 3; count of bases not matched to a gene: 10. The CDR3 spells CASSPATGGSIYEQYF. The CDR3 DNA reads as TGCGCCAGCAGCCCGGCGACAGGGGGGAGTATCTACGAGCAGTACTTC.

V is TRBV2 and J is TRBJ2-3; D unresolved. Trimming took off 8 bases at V and 5 bases at J, with 11 bases between the two ends. Germline CDR1 is SNHLY and CDR2 is FYNNEI. CDR3 length equals 12 residues. The CDR3 DNA reads TGTGCCAGCCGCTTGGTCGGAGATACGCAGTATTTT. This codes for CASRLVGDTQYF.

The chain uses TRBV6-5 and TRBJ2-2; D ambiguous. V was cut by 1 base and J by 1 base, with 7 bases left in between. This CDR3 region has 15 residues. The germline gives CDR1 MNHEY, CDR2 SVGAGI. CDR3 sequence (DNA): TGTGCCAGCAGTTACTACCCAGGGAACACCGGGGAGCTGTTTTTT. It translates to CASSYYPGNTGELFF.

The table lists this clone with a count of one. Its ends do not fully match the called genes, so a read error is possible. This chain joins TRBV7-7 and TRBJ2-5; 8 bases fit TRBD1. The CDR3 runs to 15 residues. Germline V gene lookup returns CDR1 SSHAT and CDR2 FNYEAQ (reference sequence). CDR3 in amino acids: CASSLGQGAGETQYF. In DNA, the CDR3 is TGTGCTAGCAGCTTAGGTCAGGGGGCGGGAGAGACCCAGTACTTC. The variable domain in full, completed from reference TRBV7-7 and TRBJ2-5, reads GAGVSQSPRYKVTKRGQDVTLRCDPISSHATLYWYQQALGQGPEFLTYFNYEAQPDKSGLPSDRFSAERPEGSISTLTIQRTEQRDSAMYRCASSLGQGAGETQYFGPGTRLLVL.

CDR3 coding DNA: TGCGCCAGCAGAGTCGGGGGTACAGATACGCAGTATTTT. Encoded protein: CASRVGGTDTQYF. This chain uses TRBV5-1 with TRBJ2-3; tentatively, D is TRBD2 (6 bases). This CDR3 contains 13 residues. Trimming took 5 bases from V and 3 from J, leaving 10 bases between them. Germline CDR1 and CDR2: SGHRS and YFSETQ.

The chain has TRBV5-8 and TRBJ1-4; D may be TRBD1 (5 bases). There are 16 residues in the CDR3. V dropped 1 base and J dropped 0 bases, with 10 bases sitting between them. Germline CDR1 SGHTS, CDR2 YDEGEE. CDR3 residues: CASSLTGYTTNEKLFF. The CDR3 region has the DNA TGTGCCAGCAGCTTGACAGGATACACAACTAATGAAAAACTGTTTTTT. The full variable domain, its missing parts supplied by reference TRBV5-8 and TRBJ1-4, is EAGVTQSPTHLIKTRGQQATLRCSPISGHTSVYWYQQALGLGLQFLLWYDEGEERNRGNFPPRFSGRQFPNYSSELNVNALELEDSALYLCASSLTGYTTNEKLFFGSGTQLSVL.

The chain joins TRBV6-5 to TRBJ1-2; 7 bases agree with TRBD1. V lost 4 bases and J lost 3; bases outside the gene matches: 5. The CDR3 runs 14 residues. Germline CDR1 is MNHEY and CDR2 is SVGAGI. The chain's CDR3 is CASSSRQGHYGYTF. CDR3 DNA sequence: TGTGCCAGCAGTTCGAGACAGGGCCACTATGGCTACACCTTC.

This clone is a singleton in its sample. This chain uses TRBV6-5 with TRBJ2-2; TRBD1 matches 8 bases. There are 15 residues in the CDR3. V lost 4 bases, J lost 5 bases, and 6 bases stayed unmatched. CDR1 is MNHEY and CDR2 is SVGAGI in the germline V gene. CDR3 sequence reads: CASSSTGVLTGELFF. CDR3 sequence (DNA): TGTGCCAGCAGTTCGACAGGGGTTTTAACCGGGGAGCTGTTTTTT.